This TCR beta chain was found in a study of blood T cell repertoires in COVID-19. Clones were read by immunoSEQ multiplex PCR, and TCRdb kept only the in-frame ones, dropping some. The sample carries under 95,000 clones, 75% to 85% recorded once. This CDR3 region has 13 residues. Germline assignment: CDR1 SGHDN and CDR2 FVKESK. V dropped 0 bases and J dropped 7 bases, with 9 bases sitting between them. The sequence derives from a woman aged 80 or older with acute or convalescent COVID-19. The chain uses TRBV14 and TRBJ1-1; D is ambiguous. Source material: peripheral blood. The CDR3 region has the DNA TGTGCCAGCAGCCAAGAACTCCCGGGTGAAGCTTTCTTT. It is translated as CASSQELPGEAFF.